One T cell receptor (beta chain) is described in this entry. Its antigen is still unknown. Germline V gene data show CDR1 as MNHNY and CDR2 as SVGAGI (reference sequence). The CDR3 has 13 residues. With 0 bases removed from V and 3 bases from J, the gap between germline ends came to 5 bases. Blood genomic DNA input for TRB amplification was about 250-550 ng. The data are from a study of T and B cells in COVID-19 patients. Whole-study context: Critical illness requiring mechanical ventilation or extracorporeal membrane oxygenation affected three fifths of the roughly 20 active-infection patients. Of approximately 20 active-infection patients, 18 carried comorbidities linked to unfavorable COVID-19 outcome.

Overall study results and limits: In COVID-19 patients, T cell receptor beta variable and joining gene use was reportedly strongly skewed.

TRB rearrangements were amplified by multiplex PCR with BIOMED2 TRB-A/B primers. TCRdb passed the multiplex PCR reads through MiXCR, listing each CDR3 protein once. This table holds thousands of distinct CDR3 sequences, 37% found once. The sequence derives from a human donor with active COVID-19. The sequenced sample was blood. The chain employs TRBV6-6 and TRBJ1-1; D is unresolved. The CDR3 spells CASSYSPDTEAFF. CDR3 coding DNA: TGTGCCAGCAGTTACTCCCCAGACACTGAAGCTTTCTTT.